This is a list of T cell receptor beta chains from one sample in a study of blood T cell repertoires in COVID-19. Libraries were prepared by immunoSEQ multiplex PCR; TCRdb keeps only in-frame clonotypes and omits some of them. Here the sample spans roughly 200,000 clones, 89% being singletons. Sequencing used PBMCs or T cells enriched from blood (not recorded which). These receptor sequences come from a woman in her forties with acute COVID-19. The CDR3 runs from the conserved cysteine through the conserved F or W. D genes are given only for firm matches. Only part of the rows carry a size: once, few, many, or a class if the clone is expanded.

V gene: TRBV19; clone size: once; D gene: TRBD1; J gene: TRBJ2-1; CDR3 DNA: TGTGCCAGTAGTATAGATCGAGGGGACAGGGCGTACAATGAGCAGTTCTTC; CDR3 protein: CASSIDRGDRAYNEQFF
V gene: TRBV30; clone size: NA; D gene: TRBD1; J gene: TRBJ1-5; CDR3 DNA: TGTGCCTGGAGTGTCGGGACAGGGAACAATCAGCCCCAGCATTTT; CDR3 protein: CAWSVGTGNNQPQHF
V gene: TRBV2; clone size: NA; D gene: NA; J gene: TRBJ1-2; CDR3 DNA: TGTGCCAGCAGTGAATATTCGGGGAACTATGGCTACACCTTC; CDR3 protein: CASSEYSGNYGYTF
V gene: TRBV3-1/TRBV3-2; clone size: NA; D gene: TRBD2; J gene: TRBJ2-2; CDR3 DNA: TGTGCCAGCAGCCAAGAGGGGACTAGCGGAACCGGGGAGCTGTTTTTT; CDR3 protein: CASSQEGTSGTGELFF
V gene: TRBV5-4; clone size: NA; D gene: TRBD2; J gene: TRBJ2-1; CDR3 DNA: TGTGCCAGCAGCGCGGGGGGGAACCCCAACAATGAGCAGTTCTTC; CDR3 protein: CASSAGGNPNNEQFF
V gene: TRBV2; clone size: NA; D gene: TRBD1; J gene: TRBJ2-2; CDR3 DNA: TGTGCCAGCAGGGGGACAGAACACACCGGGGAGCTGTTTTTT; CDR3 protein: CASRGTEHTGELFF
V gene: TRBV11-2; clone size: NA; D gene: NA; J gene: TRBJ2-7; CDR3 DNA: TGTGCCAGCAGGGTAACGGGGGGCACCCCCTACGAGCAGTACTTC; CDR3 protein: CASRVTGGTPYEQYF
V gene: TRBV28; clone size: NA; D gene: TRBD1; J gene: TRBJ1-1; CDR3 DNA: TGTGCCAGCAGTGCGACAGGGGAAGCTTTCTTT; CDR3 protein: CASSATGEAFF
V gene: TRBV29-1; clone size: NA; D gene: NA; J gene: TRBJ2-7; CDR3 DNA: TGCAGCGTTAGTGGTGCGGGCCAGCCAGGACCACCCTCTGGAACCTACGAGCAGTACTTC; CDR3 protein: CSVSGAGQPGPPSGTYEQYF
V gene: TRBV4-2; clone size: NA; D gene: NA; J gene: TRBJ2-3; CDR3 DNA: TGTGCCAGCAGCCTCGAGCCTACGGGAGATACGCAGTATTTT; CDR3 protein: CASSLEPTGDTQYF
V gene: TRBV6-5; clone size: NA; D gene: NA; J gene: TRBJ1-2; CDR3 DNA: TGTGCCAGCAAAGCGGAGGGGTCTTATGGCTACACCTTC; CDR3 protein: CASKAEGSYGYTF
V gene: TRBV30; clone size: NA; D gene: TRBD2; J gene: TRBJ2-3; CDR3 DNA: TGTGCCTGGAGGGGGACTAGCGGGAGTAGGGGTACGCAGTATTTT; CDR3 protein: CAWRGTSGSRGTQYF
V gene: TRBV9; clone size: NA; D gene: NA; J gene: TRBJ2-6; CDR3 DNA: TGTGCCAGCAGCCTAGGACTGTTCTCTGGGGCCAACGTCCTGACTTTC; CDR3 protein: CASSLGLFSGANVLTF
V gene: TRBV3-1/TRBV3-2; clone size: NA; D gene: NA; J gene: TRBJ2-7; CDR3 DNA: TGTGCCAGCAGCCATGGGGGGAAAACCTACGAGCAGTACTTC; CDR3 protein: CASSHGGKTYEQYF
V gene: TRBV28; clone size: few; D gene: TRBD1; J gene: TRBJ1-2; CDR3 DNA: TGTGCCAGCAGTTCCCCGGACAGGGCCAAGGTTGGCTACACCTTC; CDR3 protein: CASSSPDRAKVGYTF
V gene: TRBV7-3; clone size: NA; D gene: TRBD1; J gene: TRBJ2-7; CDR3 DNA: TGTGCCAGCAGCCTGGACAGGGCCTACGAGCAGTACTTC; CDR3 protein: CASSLDRAYEQYF
V gene: TRBV9; clone size: NA; D gene: TRBD2; J gene: TRBJ2-1; CDR3 DNA: TGTGCCAGCAGCGGGCGGACTAGCGGGAGAAACTACAATGAGCAGTTCTTC; CDR3 protein: CASSGRTSGRNYNEQFF
V gene: TRBV5-8; clone size: few; D gene: TRBD2; J gene: TRBJ2-1; CDR3 DNA: TGTGCCAGCAGCTTGCTAAATCGGGAGGGCGATGAGCAGTTCTTC; CDR3 protein: CASSLLNREGDEQFF
V gene: TRBV3-1/TRBV3-2; clone size: NA; D gene: NA; J gene: TRBJ1-4; CDR3 DNA: TGTGCCAGCAGCCAAGAAACAGGGACAACTAATGAAAAACTGTTTTTT; CDR3 protein: CASSQETGTTNEKLFF
V gene: TRBV3-1/TRBV3-2; clone size: once; D gene: NA; J gene: TRBJ1-1; CDR3 DNA: TGTGCCAGCACCTCAGCGGGGACGGAGAACACTGAAGCTTTCTTT; CDR3 protein: CASTSAGTENTEAFF
V gene: TRBV27; clone size: NA; D gene: NA; J gene: TRBJ1-1; CDR3 DNA: TGTGCCAGCAGTTTCAGGGCGAACACTGAAGCTTTCTTT; CDR3 protein: CASSFRANTEAFF
V gene: TRBV9; clone size: NA; D gene: NA; J gene: TRBJ2-6; CDR3 DNA: TGTGCCAGCAGCCCCACTAGGTGGGCCAACGTCCTGACTTTC; CDR3 protein: CASSPTRWANVLTF
V gene: TRBV27; clone size: NA; D gene: TRBD2; J gene: TRBJ2-1; CDR3 DNA: TGTGCCAGCAGACAAAGGACTAGCGGGTACAATGAGCAGTTCTTC; CDR3 protein: CASRQRTSGYNEQFF
V gene: TRBV2; clone size: NA; D gene: TRBD1; J gene: TRBJ1-4; CDR3 DNA: TGTGCCAGCAAGACAGGGAAGGGTGAAAAACTGTTTTTT; CDR3 protein: CASKTGKGEKLFF
V gene: TRBV28; clone size: NA; D gene: TRBD2; J gene: TRBJ2-3; CDR3 DNA: TGTGCCAGCAGTTGGGTCTTAGCGGGGGGTCAACCACCAGATACGCAGTATTTT; CDR3 protein: CASSWVLAGGQPPDTQYF
V gene: TRBV2; clone size: NA; D gene: NA; J gene: TRBJ1-1; CDR3 DNA: TGTGCCAGCAGGGAAAGGGGGACTGAAGCTTTCTTT; CDR3 protein: CASRERGTEAFF
V gene: TRBV18; clone size: NA; D gene: TRBD2; J gene: TRBJ2-1; CDR3 DNA: TGTGCCAGCTCACCACCGGGTCTAGCGGGAGGCAATGAGCAGTTCTTC; CDR3 protein: CASSPPGLAGGNEQFF
V gene: TRBV2; clone size: NA; D gene: NA; J gene: TRBJ2-3; CDR3 DNA: TGTGCCAGCAGCCCGACTGGTGGGTCAGATACGCAGTATTTT; CDR3 protein: CASSPTGGSDTQYF
V gene: TRBV27; clone size: NA; D gene: NA; J gene: TRBJ2-3; CDR3 DNA: TGTGCCAGCGGGGCTCGTTGGGACACAGATACGCAGTATTTT; CDR3 protein: CASGARWDTDTQYF